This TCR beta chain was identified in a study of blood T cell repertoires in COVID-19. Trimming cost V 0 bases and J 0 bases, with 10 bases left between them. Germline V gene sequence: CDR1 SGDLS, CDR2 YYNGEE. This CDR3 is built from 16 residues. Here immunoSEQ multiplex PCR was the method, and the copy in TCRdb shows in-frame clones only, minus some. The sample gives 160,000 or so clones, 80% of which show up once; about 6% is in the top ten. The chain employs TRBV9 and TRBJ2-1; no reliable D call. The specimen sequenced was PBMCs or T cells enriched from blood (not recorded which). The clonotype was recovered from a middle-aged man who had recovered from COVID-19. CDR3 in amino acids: CASSVDLGRSYNEQFF. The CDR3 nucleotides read TGTGCCAGCAGCGTAGATCTTGGGCGCTCCTACAATGAGCAGTTCTTC.